This T cell receptor beta chain is drawn from a study of T cell changes during pregnancy in multiple sclerosis. Assay: immunoSEQ multiplex PCR; the TCRdb copy retains only in-frame clones and omits some. The sample holds over 45,000 clones, about 91% seen once. The CDR3 runs to 12 residues. V lost 2 bases, J lost 11 bases, and 13 bases lay in between. Germline CDR1 is SGHRS and CDR2 is YFSETQ. The chain combines TRBV5-1 with TRBJ1-2, with D hard to call. The TCR sequence derives from a female donor with multiple sclerosis, enrolled in a pregnancy study. The sequences come from peripheral blood, collected after pregnancy. CDR3 in amino acids: CASSLDSPGYTF. In DNA, the CDR3 is TGCGCCAGCAGCTTAGACTCTCCTGGATACACCTTC.